A single sample gave rise to the 23 T cell receptor beta chains below, sequenced in a study of blood T cells in healthy people across ages. Alongside a J-beta primer mix, a sample-barcoded 5' primer served in a second PCR lasting about 7 to 11 cycles. One entry per CDR3 protein, called by TCRdb with MiXCR from the 5' RACE reads. The data hold about 650,000 distinct CDR3 sequences, with 32% observed a single time. Specimen: blood. The receptors shown here come from a woman older than 75 in good health.

This clonotype was observed at least ten times. The chain couples TRBV27 to TRBJ2-6; D unclear. Germline CDR1 reads MNHEY; CDR2 reads SMNVEV (reference sequence). The CDR3 has 16 residues. Deletions cut 5 bases from V and 1 base from J, with 12 bases between. The CDR3 sequence is CASSPRVTSGANVLTF. CDR3 sequence (DNA): TGTGCCAGCAGTCCAAGGGTTACTTCTGGGGCCAACGTCCTGACTTTC.

In regard to this clonotype: The junction departs from germline at one end; a sequencing error may be responsible. The chain recombines TRBV6-2 or TRBV6-3 with TRBJ2-3, with 7 nucleotides matching TRBD2. Germline loops: CDR1 MNHEY, CDR2 SVGEGT. The CDR3 has 14 residues. The CDR3 DNA sequence: TGTGTCAGCGGGCCCACTAGCGCCACAGATACGCAGTATTTT. It specifies CVSGPTSATDTQYF.

This clonotype was seen repeatedly, ten times or more. J is TRBJ2-4 and V is TRBV7-2; perhaps TRBD1 as D (6 bases). Germline V gene data show CDR1 as SGHTA and CDR2 as FQGNSA. The CDR3 is made up of 16 amino acids. V lost 3 bases and J 1 base, leaving 13 bases between the germline ends. The CDR3 sequence is CASSLWQGIAKNIQYF. CDR3 in DNA: TGTGCCAGCAGCTTGTGGCAGGGGATCGCCAAAAACATTCAGTACTTC.

The V and J genes are TRBV20-1 and TRBJ2-3, with D possibly TRBD2 on 6 matching bases. Trimming took 0 bases from V and 3 from J, leaving 13 bases between them. This CDR3 spans 15 amino acids. CDR1 and CDR2 (germline): DFQATT, SNEGSKA (reference sequence). The CDR3 sequence: CSAREGTFLTDTQYF. The CDR3 nucleotides are TGCAGTGCTAGAGAGGGGACTTTCCTTACAGATACGCAGTATTTT.

The gene calls are TRBV20-1 and TRBJ2-5; D possibly uses TRBD1 or TRBD2 (8 bases each). Germline V lookup: CDR1 DFQATT, CDR2 SNEGSKA (reference sequence). V was trimmed by 4 bases and J by 5 bases, leaving 23 bases between them. CDR3 length: 16 residues. The CDR3, as DNA: TGCAGTGCTACCCAGGGGGCGGGGGGAAGTGGGGAGACCCAGTACTTC. Translating gives CSATQGAGGSGETQYF.

This clonotype came up many times. V gene TRBV7-7 combines with J gene TRBJ2-3; the D gene is possibly TRBD2 (6 bases). V dropped 2 bases and J dropped 3 bases, with 12 bases sitting between them. The CDR3 has 15 residues. The germline gives CDR1 SSHAT, CDR2 FNYEAQ (reference sequence). Written as DNA, the CDR3 is TGTGCCAGCAGCTTACTAGCGTCTAAGACAGATACGCAGTATTTT. This sequence encodes CASSLLASKTDTQYF.

The chain uses TRBV30 and TRBJ1-2; TRBD1 matches at 9 bases. Trimming took 8 bases from V and 3 from J; bases not matched to a gene: 13. This CDR3 has 15 amino acids. In germline, CDR1 is GTSNPN, CDR2 SVGIG (reference sequence). The CDR3 spells CASHRDRALDYGYTF. In DNA, the CDR3 is TGTGCCAGTCACCGGGACAGGGCCCTAGACTATGGCTACACCTTC. Supplemented by reference TRBV30 and TRBJ1-2, the full variable domain reads SQTIHQWPATLVQPVGSPLSLECTVEGTSNPNLYWYRQAAGRGLQLLFYSVGIGQISSEVPQNLSASRPQDRQFILSSKKLLLSDSGFYLCASHRDRALDYGYTFGSGTRLTVV.

The table lists this clonotype with many counts. J is TRBJ2-1 and V is TRBV6-1, with 12 bases aligning to TRBD1. The CDR3 extends over 19 amino acids. V lost 6 bases and J lost 1; bases outside the gene matches: 13. Germline assignment: CDR1 MNHNS and CDR2 SASEGT. The DNA for the CDR3 is TGTGCCAGCAGGGGAGGGACAGGGGGCCCTGTTTGGTCCTACAATGAGCAGTTCTTC. Protein sequence: CASRGGTGGPVWSYNEQFF.

The J gene is TRBJ1-2, the V gene TRBV20-1, with D maybe TRBD1 (5 bases). The CDR3 totals 13 residues. The germline V gene has CDR1 DFQATT and CDR2 SNEGSKA (reference sequence). V lost 1 base to trimming and J lost 3 bases, with 9 bases between them. CDR3 residues: CSARVSGYYGYTF. In DNA form, the CDR3 reads TGCAGTGCTAGAGTGTCAGGGTACTATGGCTACACCTTC.

The table lists this clonotype with many counts. The chain employs TRBV25-1 and TRBJ2-4; D is unclear. The V end lost 3 bases, the J end lost 0 bases, and 12 bases lay between the germline ends. CDR3 length: 16 amino acids. Germline CDR1 and CDR2: MGHDK and SYGVNS. The DNA for the CDR3 is TGTGCCAGCAGTGACGCCGTTTTACTAGCCAAAAACATTCAGTACTTC. This encodes CASSDAVLLAKNIQYF.

This clonotype was recorded once. The CDR3 here is CASSLASGGNQPQHF. CDR3 coding DNA: TGTGCCAGCAGCTTGGCCTCCGGGGGCAATCAGCCCCAGCATTTT. The chain links TRBV5-6 to TRBJ1-5; unclear D gene. The CDR3 consists of 15 residues. V lost 0 bases, J lost 2 bases, and 9 bases lay in between. Germline CDR1 and CDR2: SGHDT and YYEEEE.

This clonotype was counted ten times or more. The genes are TRBV4-1 and TRBJ1-2; the match to TRBD1 covers 8 bases. The V gene end was trimmed by 5 bases and the J gene end by 5 bases; junction bases not matched to a gene: 7. Germline-derived CDR1 and CDR2 are MGHRA and YSYEKL. This CDR3 spans 14 amino acids. The CDR3 spells CASSTGQGEYGYTF. The CDR3 DNA sequence: TGCGCCAGCAGCACTGGACAGGGAGAATATGGCTACACCTTC.

This clonotype was recorded at least ten times. This chain connects TRBV5-1 to TRBJ2-7; D may be TRBD1 (5 bases). The CDR3 is 14 amino acids. Between the trimmed V and J ends, which lost 3 bases and 9 bases, there was a span of 19 bases. Germline assignment: CDR1 SGHRS and CDR2 YFSETQ. The CDR3 protein is CASSSGQAKTVQYF. CDR3 sequence (DNA): TGCGCCAGCAGCTCAGGACAAGCTAAAACGGTGCAGTACTTC.

This clonotype has ten or more counts. The CDR3 loop reads CASSYSGGTDTQYF. CDR3 in DNA: TGTGCCAGCAGTTACTCGGGTGGCACAGATACGCAGTATTTT. The gene calls are TRBV6-5 and TRBJ2-3, with D unresolved. This CDR3 is built from 14 residues. The V gene's germline CDR1 is MNHEY and CDR2 SVGAGI. Trimming left V 0 bases short and J 1 base short, with 5 bases between.

V is TRBV29-1 and J is TRBJ2-5, with TRBD2 matching 9 bases. Germline loops: CDR1 SQVTM, CDR2 ANQGSEA. The CDR3 extends over 14 amino acids. With 7 bases clipped from V and 1 base from J, the junction kept 7 bases outside the gene matches. DNA of the CDR3: TGCAGCGCAGCACGGACTAGCGCCCAAGAGACCCAGTACTTC. Translation gives CSAARTSAQETQYF.

This clonotype was counted only a few times. An end of the junction differs from the germline gene, which may be a read error. The rearrangement joins TRBV7-2 to TRBJ2-6, with D possibly TRBD1 on 6 matching bases. The CDR3 is 15 amino acids. Germline CDR1 SGHTA, CDR2 FQGNSA. CDR3 loop: CASSRTGSGANALTF. DNA for the CDR3: TGTGCCAGCAGCCGAACAGGGTCTGGGGCCAACGCCCTGACTTTC. Full variable domain (outside the CDR3, taken from reference TRBV7-2 and TRBJ2-6): GAGVSQSPSNKVTEKGKDVELRCDPISGHTALYWYRQSLGQGLEFLIYFQGNSAPDKSGLPSDRFSAERTGGSVSTLTIQRTQQEDSAVYLCASSRTGSGANALTFGAGSRLTVL.

Many counts were recorded for this clonotype. The rearrangement links TRBV11-2 to TRBJ2-5; 10 positions match TRBD1. The CDR3 consists of 15 residues. The germline V gene has CDR1 SGHAT and CDR2 FQNNGV. Losses at the gene ends were 0 bases for V and 4 bases for J; bases not matched to a gene: 2. The CDR3 loop is CASSLEGQGLETQYF. The DNA for the CDR3 is TGTGCCAGCAGCTTAGAGGGACAGGGGCTAGAGACCCAGTACTTC. The whole variable domain, filled in from reference TRBV11-2 and TRBJ2-5, reads EAGVAQSPRYKIIEKRQSVAFWCNPISGHATLYWYQQILGQGPKLLIQFQNNGVVDDSQLPKDRFSAERLKGVDSTLKIQPAKLEDSAVYLCASSLEGQGLETQYFGPGTRLLVL.

This clonotype was observed many times. The gene calls are TRBV7-9 and TRBJ2-1; 9 bases map to TRBD1. The CDR3 loop spans 17 amino acids. Trimming at V came to 4 bases and at J to 8 bases, leaving 15 bases not matched to a gene. CDR1 and CDR2 (germline): SEHNR, FQNEAQ (reference sequence). The CDR3 spells CASSSMGGDRVVDEQFF. In nucleotides, the CDR3 is TGTGCCAGCAGCTCTATGGGCGGGGACAGGGTGGTCGATGAGCAGTTCTTC.

CDR3 sequence: CSAMLGTGHMKQYF. The CDR3 DNA sequence: TGCAGTGCTATGCTCGGGACAGGGCACATGAAGCAGTACTTC. The rearrangement uses TRBV20-1 and TRBJ2-7; TRBD1 aligns across 9 bases. There are 14 residues in the CDR3. V lost 4 bases and J lost 8; bases outside the gene matches: 12. The germline V gene encodes CDR1 DFQATT and CDR2 SNEGSKA (reference sequence).

This clonotype was seen repeatedly, ten times or more. This sequence joins TRBV14 and TRBJ1-1; the D is unclear. The CDR3 spans 14 residues. Trimming removed 3 bases at V and 4 bases at J, with 12 bases between. The V gene's germline CDR1 is SGHDN and CDR2 FVKESK. The CDR3 region is CASSHGRASTEAFF. DNA for the CDR3: TGTGCCAGCAGCCATGGGCGGGCAAGCACTGAAGCTTTCTTT.

The rearrangement uses TRBV30 and TRBJ2-4; the D gene is possibly TRBD1 (6 bases). In germline, CDR1 is GTSNPN, CDR2 SVGIG (reference sequence). CDR3 length: 12 residues. The V end was cut by 3 bases, the J end by 13 bases, with 16 bases between. This CDR3 is CAWSQQGFEQYF. The CDR3 DNA reads as TGTGCCTGGAGCCAACAGGGTTTTGAGCAGTACTTC. The full variable domain, rest sourced from reference TRBV30 and TRBJ2-4, is SQTIHQWPATLVQPVGSPLSLECTVEGTSNPNLYWYRQAAGRGLQLLFYSVGIGQISSEVPQNLSASRPQDRQFILSSKKLLLSDSGFYLCAWSQQGFEQYFGAGTRLSVL.

This clonotype was picked up many times. Just one base apart from a much larger clone, this may be a read error. V gene TRBV7-6 combines with J gene TRBJ2-1; D possibly corresponds to TRBD2 (7 bases). This CDR3 contains 15 residues. Germline V gene sequence: CDR1 SGHVS, CDR2 FNYEAQ. V was clipped by 3 bases and J by 8 bases, with 17 bases between them. CDR3: CASSLSGRGGYEQFF. CDR3 in DNA: TGTGCCAGCAGCTTGTCCGGGCGCGGGGGCTATGAGCAGTTCTTC.

This clonotype turned up a few times. V gene TRBV6-5 combines with J gene TRBJ1-4, with D maybe TRBD1 (5 bases). Per germline, CDR1 MNHEY and CDR2 SVGAGI. With 6 bases removed from V and 10 bases from J, the gap between germline ends came to 18 bases. The CDR3 is 14 residues long. The CDR3 reads CASRPTGVGGKLFF. The CDR3 DNA is TGTGCCAGCAGACCTACGGGGGTGGGAGGAAAACTGTTTTTT.